The next 22 T cell receptor beta chains were all read from a single sample in a study of T cell responses to AZD1222 COVID-19 vaccine. Sequenced by immunoSEQ multiplex PCR; TCRdb stores in-frame clones only, minus some. This sample has about 140,000 clones, with roughly 89% found just once. Here the sequenced sample was peripheral blood, taken on day 0 of AZD1222 vaccination. These receptors came from an adult in good health.

The V and J genes are TRBV6-5 and TRBJ1-2; no clear D gene. Trimming removed 0 bases at V and 3 bases at J, with 11 bases between. This CDR3 comprises 15 residues. Germline-derived CDR1 and CDR2 are MNHEY and SVGAGI. CDR3 in amino acids: CASSYSTVKDYGYTF. DNA of the CDR3: TGTGCCAGCAGTTACTCGACGGTTAAGGACTATGGCTACACCTTC.

The V gene is TRBV27, the J gene TRBJ1-4; tentatively, D is TRBD1 (5 bases). CDR1 is MNHEY, CDR2 SMNVEV, per germline (reference sequence). The ends were cut back, 5 bases at V and 0 bases at J, with 13 bases in the middle. CDR3 length: 16 residues. CDR3 sequence (DNA): TGTGCCAGCAGTCCAGGACAAATTACAACTAATGAAAAACTGTTTTTT. The encoded protein is CASSPGQITTNEKLFF.

The rearrangement links TRBV5-4 to TRBJ1-1; 7 bases agree with TRBD1. CDR1 and CDR2 (germline): SGHNT, YYREEE (reference sequence). This CDR3 contains 16 residues. Losses at the gene ends were 3 bases for V and 4 bases for J; bases not matched to a gene: 12. The CDR3 spells CASSSLAGGLSTEAFF. The DNA of the CDR3 is TGTGCCAGCAGCTCGCTCGCAGGGGGGCTGAGCACTGAAGCTTTCTTT.

V usage is TRBV5-1 and J usage is TRBJ2-7; TRBD2 might be the D (6 bases). The CDR3 totals 15 residues. From germline, CDR1 is SGHRS and CDR2 YFSETQ. Deletions cut 6 bases from V and 0 bases from J, with 16 bases between. The CDR3 sequence is CASTKEDYSSYEQYF. The CDR3 region has the DNA TGCGCCAGCACCAAAGAGGACTATAGCTCCTACGAGCAGTACTTC. The variable domain in full, with the rest retrieved from reference TRBV5-1 and TRBJ2-7, is KAGVTQTPRYLIKTRGQQVTLSCSPISGHRSVSWYQQTPGQGLQFLFEYFSETQRNKGNFPGRFSGRQFSNSRSEMNVSTLELGDSALYLCASTKEDYSSYEQYFGPGTRLTVT.

The chain uses TRBV3-1 (or the pseudogene TRBV3-2) and TRBJ2-4, with TRBD1 identical over 10 bases. This CDR3 comprises 12 residues. J gave up 10 bases and V 6 bases, and 3 bases lay outside the gene matches. Looked up from germline, CDR1 is LGHDT and CDR2 is YNNKEL (reference sequence). The CDR3: CASRPGQGIQYF. CDR3 nucleotides: TGTGCCAGCAGACCGGGACAGGGGATTCAGTACTTC.

The chain is built from TRBV25-1 and TRBJ1-1; tentatively, D is TRBD1 (5 bases). There are 15 residues in the CDR3. Per germline, CDR1 MGHDK and CDR2 SYGVNS. The V gene lost 5 bases and the J gene lost 4 bases, with 17 bases spanning the gap. Here the CDR3 DNA reads TGTGCCAGCAGTCGAATGGGGGGTATCATCACTGAAGCTTTCTTT. This translates into CASSRMGGIITEAFF. The full variable domain, with the rest looked up from reference TRBV25-1 and TRBJ1-1, is EADIYQTPRYLVIGTGKKITLECSQTMGHDKMYWYQQDPGMELHLIHYSYGVNSTEKGDLSSESTVSRIRTEHFPLTLESARPSHTSQYLCASSRMGGIITEAFFGQGTRLTVV.

The rearrangement links TRBV4-1 to TRBJ1-5, with D maybe TRBD1 (5 bases). CDR3 size: 13 residues. Germline V lookup: CDR1 MGHRA, CDR2 YSYEKL. The ends were cut back, 2 bases at V and 11 bases at J, with 13 bases in the middle. CDR3 loop: CASSQLERGAQHF. The CDR3 DNA follows: TGCGCCAGCAGCCAATTGGAGCGGGGGGCCCAGCATTTT.

The chain has TRBV5-6 and TRBJ2-4; D remains ambiguous. Germline V lookup: CDR1 SGHDT, CDR2 YYEEEE. V was pared by 0 bases and J by 0 bases, with 10 bases between. The CDR3 covers 16 residues. This CDR3 reads CASSLVAPGAKNIQYF. The CDR3 region has the DNA TGTGCCAGCAGCTTGGTGGCCCCTGGAGCCAAAAACATTCAGTACTTC.

The table lists this clone with a count of one. The J gene is TRBJ2-3, the V gene TRBV7-9, with 13 bases identical to TRBD2. The CDR3 has 14 residues. Germline CDR1 SEHNR, CDR2 FQNEAQ (reference sequence). With 10 bases clipped from V and 3 bases from J, the junction kept 4 bases outside the gene matches. The CDR3 loop reads CATQGLAGTDTQYF. CDR3 DNA sequence: TGTGCCACCCAGGGACTAGCGGGAACAGATACGCAGTATTTT.

This sequence joins TRBV25-1 and TRBJ2-1; D remains unclear. CDR3 length equals 15 residues. V lost 4 bases to trimming and J lost 4 bases, with 14 bases between them. Per the germline V gene, CDR1 is MGHDK and CDR2 is SYGVNS. The CDR3 sequence is CASSVSWTEYNEQFF. The CDR3 nucleotides read TGTGCCAGCAGTGTATCCTGGACGGAATACAATGAGCAGTTCTTC.

This chain uses TRBV5-4 with TRBJ2-3, with TRBD1 as a possible D gene (6 bases). V was trimmed by 1 base and J by 4 bases, leaving 10 bases between them. CDR3 length equals 14 residues. In germline, CDR1 is SGHNT, CDR2 YYREEE (reference sequence). For the CDR3, the DNA is TGTGCCAGCAGCTTGCAGGGGTCCTCAGATACGCAGTATTTT. It is translated as CASSLQGSSDTQYF.

The genes are TRBV2 and TRBJ2-7; D uncertain. Trimming pared 4 bases from V and 7 bases from J, leaving 8 bases between. This CDR3 comprises 11 residues. CDR1 and CDR2 from the germline V gene are SNHLY and FYNNEI. The chain's CDR3 is CASSAFGEQYF. The CDR3 DNA sequence: TGTGCCAGCAGTGCATTCGGAGAGCAGTACTTC.

As DNA, the CDR3 is TGTGCCAGCAGCTTAGTTGGAGAGACCCAGTACTTC. Its translation is CASSLVGETQYF. The rearrangement links TRBV7-9 to TRBJ2-5; D not resolved. Per germline, CDR1 SEHNR and CDR2 FQNEAQ (reference sequence). This CDR3 is built from 12 residues. The V end lost 1 base, the J end lost 4 bases, and 4 bases lay between the germline ends.

The V call is TRBV5-4, the J call TRBJ2-7, with TRBD1 matching 11 bases. CDR3 length: 15 residues. Germline values: CDR1 SGHNT, CDR2 YYREEE (reference sequence). Losses at the gene ends were 0 bases for V and 4 bases for J; bases not matched to a gene: 3. CDR3 protein: CASSLAGTGGYEQYF. DNA for the CDR3: TGTGCCAGCAGCTTGGCCGGGACAGGGGGATACGAGCAGTACTTC.

V and J are TRBV28 and TRBJ1-4; D gene uncertain. Germline V gene lookup returns CDR1 MDHEN and CDR2 SYDVKM. With 3 bases removed from V and 8 bases from J, the gap between germline ends came to 13 bases. The CDR3 has 14 amino acids. CDR3 sequence reads: CASSLGGVREKLFF. DNA for the CDR3: TGTGCCAGCAGTTTGGGAGGAGTTCGGGAAAAACTGTTTTTT.

CDR3 nucleotides: TGCGCCAGCAGCCCCGTGCGAGGCTCCTACAATGAGCAGTTCTTC. Translation: CASSPVRGSYNEQFF. This chain links TRBV4-1 with TRBJ2-1; no clear D gene. This CDR3 is built from 15 residues. Per germline, CDR1 MGHRA and CDR2 YSYEKL. Trimming cost V 4 bases and J 0 bases, with 10 bases left between them.

This sequence joins TRBV10-1 and TRBJ2-7; D remains unclear. The CDR3 is 12 amino acids. The germline gives CDR1 WNHNN, CDR2 SYGVQD (reference sequence). Trimming removed 3 bases from V and 2 bases from J, with 5 bases in between. For the CDR3, the DNA is TGCGCCAGCAGTGATAGTGCCTACGAGCAGTACTTC. Protein: CASSDSAYEQYF.

The chain uses TRBV28 and TRBJ1-2, with D possibly matching TRBD1 (5 bases). The germline gives CDR1 MDHEN, CDR2 SYDVKM. Trimming shortened V by 7 bases and J by 4 bases, and 16 bases separated the two germline ends. CDR3 length: 14 amino acids. The CDR3 coding sequence is TGTGCCAGCATGAAGTGGAAGAGGGGCTATGGCTACACCTTC. Translated: CASMKWKRGYGYTF.

This chain connects TRBV14 to TRBJ2-3; TRBD1 or TRBD2 may be the D gene (5 bases each). The ends were cut back, 0 bases at V and 3 bases at J, with 7 bases in the middle. The CDR3 totals 14 residues. Germline loops: CDR1 SGHDN, CDR2 FVKESK. DNA for the CDR3: TGTGCCAGCAGCCAAGAGTGGGGGACAGATACGCAGTATTTT. As protein: CASSQEWGTDTQYF.

The rearrangement links TRBV14 to TRBJ2-7, with TRBD2 matching over 8 bases. Germline V gene lookup returns CDR1 SGHDN and CDR2 FVKESK. The CDR3 runs 14 residues. Trimming took 0 bases from V and 3 from J; bases not matched to a gene: 1. The CDR3 region is CASSQDAGGYEQYF. The CDR3 region has the DNA TGTGCCAGCAGCCAAGATGCGGGGGGCTACGAGCAGTACTTC.

The V call is TRBV18, the J call TRBJ2-7, with TRBD1 as a possible D gene (6 bases). Between the trimmed V and J ends, which lost 3 bases and 2 bases, there was a span of 8 bases. This CDR3 region has 13 residues. Germline CDR1 and CDR2: KGHSH and LQKENI. In DNA form, the CDR3 reads TGTGCCAGCTCACCCCAGGGGCCCTACGAGCAGTACTTC. Protein product: CASSPQGPYEQYF.

The chain couples TRBV5-8 to TRBJ1-1; D unclear. V was pared by 0 bases and J by 6 bases, with 9 bases between. The V gene's germline CDR1 is SGHTS and CDR2 YDEGEE. The CDR3 totals 13 residues. CDR3 sequence (DNA): TGTGCCAGCAGCTTGGGGTGGACTGCTGAAGCTTTCTTT. Translating it yields CASSLGWTAEAFF.